This paragraph reports one TCR beta chain. Its cognate antigen is unknown. These data originate in a study of lymphopenia after photon versus proton radiotherapy. Data came from immunoSEQ multiplex PCR; TCRdb stores just in-frame clones and leaves some out. This repertoire shows approximately 91,000 clones, around four fifths found once; its top ten account for around 1.4%. General study findings and limits: Relative stability marked proton patients; photon patients lost diversity and naive cells. Post-nadir diversity loss with photons came from oligoclonal expansion, particularly CD8+ Temra cells. Better survival with proton therapy was suggested as possible, not demonstrated. Larger post-nadir TCR diversity loss correlated inversely with survival in deceased patients.

Trimming took 0 bases from V and 2 from J; bases not matched to a gene: 13. The germline V gene has CDR1 MNHNS and CDR2 SASEGT. The CDR3 is 20 amino acids. The sample here was peripheral blood, taken from a patient treated with proton-based radiotherapy. The chain is built from TRBV6-1 and TRBJ2-1; 10 bases align to TRBD2. This receptor was obtained from a man aged 55 to 70 with pancreatic cancer. The CDR3 sequence is CASSEAASGRVGVPYNEQFF. The CDR3, as DNA: TGTGCCAGCAGTGAAGCGGCTAGCGGGAGAGTGGGGGTCCCCTACAATGAGCAGTTCTTC.